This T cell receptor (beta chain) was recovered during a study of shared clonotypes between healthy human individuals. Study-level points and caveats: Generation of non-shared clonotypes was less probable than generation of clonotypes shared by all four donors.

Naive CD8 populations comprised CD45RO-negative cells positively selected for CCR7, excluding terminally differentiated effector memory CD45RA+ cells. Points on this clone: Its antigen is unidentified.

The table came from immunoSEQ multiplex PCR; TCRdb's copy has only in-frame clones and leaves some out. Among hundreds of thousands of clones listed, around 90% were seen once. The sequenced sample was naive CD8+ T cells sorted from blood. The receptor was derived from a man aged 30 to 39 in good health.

This CDR3 reads CASSSGGIGELFF. The CDR3 DNA reads as TGTGCCAGCAGCTCCGGTGGAATCGGGGAGCTGTTTTTT. This sequence joins TRBV11-2 and TRBJ2-2; D gene uncertain. V lost 4 bases to trimming and J lost 7 bases, with 10 bases between them. The V gene's germline CDR1 is SGHAT and CDR2 FQNNGV. CDR3 length: 13 residues.